This is a list of T cell receptor beta chains from one sample in a study of T cell repertoires in aging, cancer and after chemotherapy. Using its own MiXCR run on the multiplex PCR reads, TCRdb lists one record per CDR3 protein. This table has approximately 3,300 distinct CDR3 sequences, around a third appearing once. The sequenced sample was blood. Receptors were obtained from a human donor in good health. The CDR3 runs from the conserved cysteine through the conserved F or W. The order of the fields is J gene, D gene, clone size, V gene, CDR3 DNA, CDR3 protein. A D gene is named only where the DNA matches it firmly. Part of the rows lack a size; the others show once, few, many or a class for expanded clones.

TRBJ1-4 NA few TRBV18 TGTGCCAGCTCACCGGAGCAGGGCTCTGAAAAACTGTTTTTT CASSPEQGSEKLFF
TRBJ2-7 NA NA TRBV7-2 TGTGCCAGCAGCTTGGGCGGACCCTACGAGCAGTACTTC CASSLGGPYEQYF
TRBJ1-6 TRBD1 NA TRBV18 TGTGACAGCTCACCTGCCAGCGACAGGGGTAATTCACCCCTCCACTTT CDSSPASDRGNSPLHF
TRBJ2-4 NA once TRBV5-1 TGCGCCAGCACAGACGGAAACATTCAGTACTTC CASTDGNIQYF
TRBJ2-5 TRBD2 NA TRBV12-3/TRBV12-4 TGTGCCAGCAGTTTCTCGACTAGCGGGGCCCTTCAAGAGACCCAGTACTTC CASSFSTSGALQETQYF
TRBJ1-4 NA few TRBV4-3 TGCGCCAGCAGCCAAGGGGGTAGGAATGAAAAACTGTTTTTT CASSQGGRNEKLFF
TRBJ1-3 NA NA TRBV11-2 TGTGCCAGCAGCCGGTCTGTCTCTGGAAACACCATATATTTT CASSRSVSGNTIYF
TRBJ2-7 NA medium-sized TRBV19 TGTGCCAGTAGTATTGGGGGTTCGAGTGGGCGGCAGTACTTC CASSIGGSSGRQYF
TRBJ1-2 NA NA TRBV27 TGTGCCAGCAGTTTTGACGGGAGGGCTGGCTACACCTTC CASSFDGRAGYTF
TRBJ2-7 NA NA TRBV6-6 TGTGCCAGCAGTCGATCATTCCCCCTGGGCGAGCAGTACTTC CASSRSFPLGEQYF
TRBJ2-2 TRBD2 NA TRBV10-3 TGTGCCATCAGGAGGGGCGGGGGAAACACCGGGGAGCTGTTTTTT CAIRRGGGNTGELFF
TRBJ1-1 NA NA TRBV5-4 TGTGCCAGCAGCTTGACGGGTAGAAACACTGAAGCTTTCTTT CASSLTGRNTEAFF
TRBJ2-5 TRBD2 once TRBV27 TGTGCTAGCAGGGGACTAGCGGGGGGGCTTAGAGAGACCCAGTACTTC CASRGLAGGLRETQYF
TRBJ1-1 NA few TRBV27 TGTGCCAGCAGTTTGAAGGGCCTAGGGAACACTGAAGCTTTCTTT CASSLKGLGNTEAFF
TRBJ1-1 TRBD1 few TRBV18 TGTGCCAGCTCAGGGGGACAGGGTGGTACTGAAGCTTTCTTT CASSGGQGGTEAFF
TRBJ1-6 NA NA TRBV7-9 TGTGCCAGCAGGTCTGACGCTGCGAATTCACCCCTCCACTTT CASRSDAANSPLHF
TRBJ2-2 NA few TRBV20-1 TGCAGTGCTTTCCCGCCCCTCGGGACCGGGGAGCTGTTTTTT CSAFPPLGTGELFF
TRBJ2-5 TRBD1 NA TRBV27 TGTGCCAGCAGTTCGCTCCCACAGGGGGGAGAGACCCAGTACTTC CASSSLPQGGETQYF
TRBJ2-7 NA medium-sized TRBV6-5 TGTGCCAGCAGTCCCCTGTCGGGCGAGCAGTACTTC CASSPLSGEQYF
TRBJ1-1 NA NA TRBV5-1 TGCGCCAGCAGCATCGGCGGCGCGGACACTGAAGCTTTCTTT CASSIGGADTEAFF
TRBJ2-7 NA few TRBV14 TGTGCCAGCAGCTTCGTTGGGGGCTACGAGCAGTACTTC CASSFVGGYEQYF
TRBJ2-5 NA NA TRBV19 TGTGCCACCGCAACCCGGGAGACCCAGTACTTC CATATRETQYF
TRBJ2-2 TRBD1 NA TRBV24-1 TGTGCCACCAGTGACCTGGACAGGGTGGGCACCGGGGAGCTGTTTTTT CATSDLDRVGTGELFF
TRBJ2-7 TRBD1 few TRBV5-5 TGTGCCAGCAGCCCACCGCGGGACAGGGCGAGCGAGCAGTACTTC CASSPPRDRASEQYF
TRBJ1-1 NA NA TRBV12-3/TRBV12-4 TGTGCCAGTTCCTTTGGCGGAGGGTCCACTGAAGCTTTCTTT CASSFGGGSTEAFF
TRBJ1-5 NA NA TRBV12-3/TRBV12-4 TGTGCCAGCAGTTTACCAGGGGCCAATCAGCCCCAGCATTTT CASSLPGANQPQHF
TRBJ1-2 NA few TRBV14 TGTGCCAGCAGCCACGGACCAGGGTATGGCTACACCTTC CASSHGPGYGYTF
TRBJ1-2 NA few TRBV20-1 TGCAGTGCCACGACCCGGGGGACCTATGGCTACACCTTC CSATTRGTYGYTF
TRBJ2-2 NA NA TRBV24-1 TGTGCCACCAGTGATTTGGCGCAGGCGGTGGGTAACCGGAACACCGGGGAGCTGTTTTTT CATSDLAQAVGNRNTGELFF
TRBJ1-2 TRBD1 NA TRBV29-1 TGCAGCGTTGAAGACCCCGGACAGGGGAGGGGCTACACCTTC CSVEDPGQGRGYTF
TRBJ2-7 NA NA TRBV19 TGTGCCAGTAGTATATCGGGAATGGGAAGGAGCGAGCAGTACTTC CASSISGMGRSEQYF
TRBJ1-1 NA NA TRBV27 TGTGCCAGCAGTATCGAGACGATGAACACTGAAGCTTTCTTT CASSIETMNTEAFF
TRBJ1-2 NA few TRBV5-4 TGTGCCAGCAGCTTCGCGGAGACGGGAGGCTACACCTTC CASSFAETGGYTF
TRBJ1-1 NA NA TRBV20-1 TGCAGTGCTAGAGGGAGCACTGAAGCTTTCTTT CSARGSTEAFF
TRBJ1-5 NA NA TRBV2 TGTGCCAGCAGAATAGGGGTTGGGAGCAATCAGCCCCAGCATTTT CASRIGVGSNQPQHF
TRBJ1-1 NA few TRBV29-1 TGCAGCGTTTTCAACACTGAAGCTTTCTTT CSVFNTEAFF
TRBJ1-2 TRBD1 NA TRBV29-1 TGCAGCGTCACCGGGACAGGAGCTAACTATGGCTACACCTTC CSVTGTGANYGYTF
TRBJ2-7 NA NA TRBV24-1 TGTGCCACCAGTGTTTCCGGTGGGGGAAACGAGCAGTACTTC CATSVSGGGNEQYF
TRBJ2-7 NA few TRBV6-5 TGTGCCAGCAAGGGACAACTACGGGAGCAGTACTTC CASKGQLREQYF
TRBJ2-7 TRBD2 NA TRBV6-5 TGTGTCAGCAGTTATACATTAGCGGGAGGAGGGTACGAGCAGTACTTC CVSSYTLAGGGYEQYF
TRBJ2-3 NA NA TRBV27 TGTGCCAGCAGTTTTCGGACGGGAATCTTAACAGATACGCAGTATTTT CASSFRTGILTDTQYF
TRBJ1-2 NA few TRBV6-2/TRBV6-3 TGTGCCAGCAGTTTTAGGACGGCCTATGGCTACACCTTC CASSFRTAYGYTF